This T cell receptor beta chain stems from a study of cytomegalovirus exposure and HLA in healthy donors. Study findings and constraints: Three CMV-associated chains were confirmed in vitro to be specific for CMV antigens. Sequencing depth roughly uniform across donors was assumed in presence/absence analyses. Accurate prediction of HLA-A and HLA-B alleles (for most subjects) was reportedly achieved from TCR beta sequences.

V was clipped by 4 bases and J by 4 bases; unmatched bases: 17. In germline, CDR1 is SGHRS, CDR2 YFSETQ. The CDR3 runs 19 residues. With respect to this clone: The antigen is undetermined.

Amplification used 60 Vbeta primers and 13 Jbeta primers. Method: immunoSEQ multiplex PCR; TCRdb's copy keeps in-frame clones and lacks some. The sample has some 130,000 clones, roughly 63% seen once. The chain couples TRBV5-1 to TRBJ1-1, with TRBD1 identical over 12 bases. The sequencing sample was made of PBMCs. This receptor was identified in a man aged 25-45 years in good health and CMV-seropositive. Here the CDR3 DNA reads TGCGCCAGCAGCCGCAAGCCGGGACAGGGGGCGGCAGTGACCACTGAAGCTTTCTTT. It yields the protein CASSRKPGQGAAVTTEAFF.